This T cell receptor (beta chain) emerged from a study of blood T cell repertoires in COVID-19 (TCRdb year 2020). General notes on the study: The collaborator samples originated in the United States, Italy and Spain and spanned the acute and convalescent phases of COVID-19. Subjects who had been exposed to COVID-19, were actively infected with it, or had recovered from it provided the deeply sampled blood TCRbeta repertoires that made up the dataset. The repertoires were released in a freely available public database meant as a resource for research on the immune response to SARS-CoV-2. The prospective study material was composed of cDNA or gDNA derived from T cells, B-cell-depleted T cells, or PBMCs. Where available, HLA class I and class II types were taken from metadata supplied by the sample provider and were not determined by assay-based typing. Sample metadata almost always included a de-identified subject ID, COVID-19 status, age in years and sex. Samples were obtained from the ongoing ImmuneRACE study (first 160 participants) and from 1,254 subjects provided by 6 global collaborators. Here is what the overall study found, with its caveats: How much clinical and demographic metadata was included differed by source and by participant, and the metadata was provided uncurated.

The immunoSEQ Assay, a bias-controlled multiplex PCR, was used to amplify TCRbeta CDR3 regions from genomic DNA. The paper's processing steps were these. Nucleated cell counts per sample were estimated from amplification of reference gene primers within the assay. To quantify the absolute abundance of each unique TCRbeta CDR3 rearrangement, sequence reads were collapsed and filtered. Productive Simpson clonality was computed per sample as the square root of Simpson's diversity index over productive rearrangements. TCRdb carries this immuneACCESS record with in-frame sequences only. Its versions omit some clonotypes, under half of them owing to an unresolved V gene in the studies checked, with the rest unexplained. V and J calls and clone size are given by that table; D and trimming were obtained from the DNA. In this sample the table shows around 200,000 clones, roughly 83% of which occur a single time. About 6% of the sample goes to the ten largest clones.

With regard to this clone: Its antigen target is currently unknown. Per-base quality was not reported, and no clone a single base away is much larger than it.

Participants in the prospective study were enrolled through a virtual design, were aged about 18 to 100 years, and lived in 20 to 30 United States geographic areas. Cohort assignment in the prospective study relied on participant-reported clinical history from a screening survey and a study questionnaire. In the prospective study, mobile phlebotomists collected whole blood, serum and a nasopharyngeal or oropharyngeal swab from each participant. Participants in the prospective study had the option to provide additional blood draws and questionnaires over an approximately two-month period. Before DNA extraction, prospective study blood samples were shipped either frozen or at room temperature. Sequencing input: PBMCs or T cells enriched from blood (not recorded which). The source of this sequence is a man between 35 and 55 years old with acute COVID-19.

The sequenced DNA: TGTGCCAGCAGTTACGCAGGGTATTCATGGGAGCAGTACTTC. Its protein is CASSYAGYSWEQYF. This sequence uses TRBV6-2 or TRBV6-3 and TRBJ2-7; perhaps TRBD1 is the D gene, with 5 bases matching. Inclusive of the bounding cysteine and phenylalanine, the CDR3 is 14 residues long. The only DNA kept is the CDR3, 42 bases in frame from the first base. Deletion took 2 bases off V and 7 bases off J, with a span of 15 bases between the germline ends. From the germline V gene, CDR1 is MNHEY and CDR2 is SVGEGT.